The entry below gives a single TCR beta chain sequence along with its context. This clonotype was observed many times. No cognate antigen has been identified for it. No much larger clone exists at a distance of one base, and base qualities are not known. The protocol used for the library was 5' RACE. Instrument used: NextSeq 500. In the TCR library protocol, unique molecular identifiers were attached to individual cDNA molecules to correct for PCR bias and sequencing error. Both TCR alpha and beta chains were sequenced, and tight co-correlation was observed between alpha and beta sequence abundances in each sample. In the original analysis: Decombinator V4 was used to annotate the V gene, J gene and CDR3 of the TCR sequences. TCRs were defined as expanded if a significant change between any two time points was detected under a Poisson model with p below 0.0001. Abundances of TCRs were expressed as counts per million after normalisation to the total number of TCRs sequenced in each sample. MAIT TCRs were defined by TRAV1-2 paired with TRAJ12, TRAJ20 or TRAJ33, and iNKT TCRs by TRAV10 paired with TRAJ18. VDJdb, accessed 1 November 2021, was searched for CMV, EBV and SARS-CoV-2 annotated TCRs, with TCRs annotated for multiple antigens excluded. The public reads were run again by TCRdb, first through fastp at Q25 and then through MiXCR, and only productive beta chains were kept. Rows are combined by CDR3 protein, so each entry shows the most common genes and DNA. The V and J calls reflect TCRdb's pipeline rather than the authors' work. This sample is represented by approximately 97,000 distinct CDR3 sequences; 11% of them were singletons. Around 4.6% of the sample is taken by the ten largest.

The study was a case-control design nested within a healthcare worker cohort in London, UK, with weekly nasopharyngeal swab PCR tests and blood sampling. Between 23 and 31 March 2020, the week of the UK lockdown, healthcare workers were enrolled and then followed up weekly for as long as 16 weeks. This entry comes from a study of early T cells in non-severe SARS-CoV-2 infection (dated by TCRdb to 2020 to 2023). Background for the entire study: Because TCR sequencing was done on bulk RNA from unsorted whole blood, the alpha and beta chains could not be paired. Study-wide conclusions, independent of this receptor: Matching against VDJdb was skewed toward anti-spike CD8 responses, likely underestimated virus-specific expansions, and missed private and CD4 specificities.

The germline V end is reduced by 6 bases and the J end by 4 bases; junction bases left unmatched: 18. The germline V gene (reference sequence) yields DFQATT for CDR1 and SNEGSKA for CDR2. From cysteine to phenylalanine, the CDR3 is 17 amino acids long. Only the CDR3 region is kept as DNA, spanning 51 bases read in frame from base 1. Sequencing used whole blood, obtained at baseline. This sequence was found in an adult who was a healthcare worker with PCR-confirmed SARS-CoV-2 infection or an uninfected control (not recorded which). The sequence is built from TRBV20-1 and TRBJ2-1; the junction holds 7 bases that match TRBD2. The DNA sequence follows: TGCAGTGCCACTAATATTGGACTAGAGCGGGGATACAATGAGCAGTTCTTC. It specifies CSATNIGLERGYNEQFF.